Listed here are 11 T cell receptor beta chains from one sample, sequenced in a study of blood T cell repertoires in COVID-19. The assay was immunoSEQ multiplex PCR, and TCRdb's table has in-frame clones only and misses some. The repertoire consists of about 190,000 clones, with 85% to 90% occurring once and the leading ten covering about 12%. Material: peripheral blood. The receptor set was obtained from a woman aged 65 to 85 with COVID-19, enrolled during active disease.

The genes are TRBV29-1 and TRBJ1-1; TRBD1 matches 7 bases. Unmatched junction bases numbered 9, after V lost 6 bases and J lost 8 bases. The CDR3 has 12 amino acids. Per the germline V gene, CDR1 is SQVTM and CDR2 is ANQGSEA. CDR3 coding DNA: TGCAGCGTCGGGTTTTCGGACAGGGAAGCTTTCTTT. Translated: CSVGFSDREAFF.

The chain joins TRBV9 to TRBJ2-7, with 10 bases aligning to TRBD2. V gave up 3 bases and J gave up 2 bases; unmatched junction bases: 8. The germline V gene has CDR1 SGDLS and CDR2 YYNGEE. This CDR3 spans 16 amino acids. The CDR3 DNA follows: TGTGCCAGCAGCGCGGGCCTAGCGGGAGCCCCCTACGAGCAGTACTTC. Protein: CASSAGLAGAPYEQYF.

This clone was detected a few times. The chain couples TRBV29-1 to TRBJ2-7, with 7 nucleotides matching TRBD1. The V gene end was trimmed by 5 bases and the J gene end by 0 bases; junction bases not matched to a gene: 10. This CDR3 comprises 15 residues. Germline CDR1 reads SQVTM; CDR2 reads ANQGSEA. The CDR3: CSVTRGTASSYEQYF. The CDR3 region has the DNA TGCAGCGTTACGCGAGGGACAGCTAGCTCCTACGAGCAGTACTTC.

This chain connects TRBV30 to TRBJ2-7, with a possible D match to TRBD2 (5 bases). Trimming took off 1 base at V and 3 bases at J, with 7 bases between the two ends. The CDR3 has 12 residues. The germline CDR1 and CDR2 sequences are GTSNPN and SVGIG (reference sequence). Written as DNA, the CDR3 is TGTGCCTGGAGTGCCGCGGGCTACGAGCAGTACTTC. Translated, it gives CAWSAAGYEQYF.

The rearrangement joins TRBV6-1 to TRBJ2-7, with TRBD1 identical over 8 bases. Germline assignment: CDR1 MNHNS and CDR2 SASEGT. With V trimmed by 1 base and J by 5 bases, 10 bases remained unmatched. This CDR3 contains 16 residues. CDR3 sequence: CASSEGPRGRRDEQYF. The CDR3 nucleotides read TGTGCCAGCAGTGAAGGTCCCAGGGGGCGAAGGGACGAGCAGTACTTC.

V and J are TRBV6-2 or TRBV6-3 and TRBJ2-1, with D uncertain. The germline V and J ends were trimmed by 0 bases and 0 bases, with 12 bases remaining between them. The length of the CDR3 is 17 residues. CDR1 and CDR2 (germline): MNHEY, SVGEGT. In DNA form, the CDR3 reads TGTGCCAGCAGTTACTCGTCATACCGGAGCTCCTACAATGAGCAGTTCTTC. This translates into CASSYSSYRSSYNEQFF.

V is TRBV3-1 (or the pseudogene TRBV3-2) and J is TRBJ2-5; TRBD1 aligns across 8 bases. Germline lookup yields CDR1 LGHDT and CDR2 YNNKEL (reference sequence). The CDR3 loop spans 15 amino acids. Unmatched junction bases numbered 10, after V lost 5 bases and J lost 5 bases. This CDR3 is CASSTRTGSTETQYF. As DNA, the CDR3 is TGTGCCAGCAGCACGAGGACAGGGTCGACGGAGACCCAGTACTTC.

This chain uses TRBV28 with TRBJ1-1; D unresolved. The V gene lost 7 bases and the J gene lost 8 bases, with 20 bases spanning the gap. The CDR3 runs to 14 residues. Germline V CDR1 and CDR2: MDHEN, SYDVKM. This CDR3 is CASILPGVPGEAFF. DNA for the CDR3: TGTGCCAGCATCTTACCCGGGGTCCCAGGAGAAGCTTTCTTT. Supplemented by reference TRBV28 and TRBJ1-1, the full variable domain reads DVKVTQSSRYLVKRTGEKVFLECVQDMDHENMFWYRQDPGLGLRLIYFSYDVKMKEKGDIPEGYSVSREKKERFSLILESASTNQTSMYLCASILPGVPGEAFFGQGTRLTVV.

In DNA form, the CDR3 reads TGTGCCAGTAGTACCCTAGCGGATAGCACAGATACGCAGTATTTT. This translates into CASSTLADSTDTQYF. The chain uses TRBV19 and TRBJ2-3, with 7 bases lining up with TRBD2. Trimming removed 4 bases from V and 0 bases from J; junction bases left unmatched: 4. The CDR3 has 15 amino acids. Per germline, CDR1 LNHDA and CDR2 SQIVND (reference sequence).

The J gene is TRBJ2-6, the V gene TRBV24-1; 9 nucleotides agree with TRBD1. The CDR3 totals 17 residues. CDR1 is KGHDR, CDR2 SFDVKD, per germline. V shed 4 bases, J shed 3 bases, and the junction held 6 bases outside the gene matches. The DNA of the CDR3 is TGTGCCACCAGTGACGCAACAGGGGGCAGTGGGGCCAACGTCCTGACTTTC. It specifies CATSDATGGSGANVLTF.

This chain connects TRBV10-3 to TRBJ2-7; D is perhaps TRBD1 (6 bases). The CDR3 is 13 amino acids. V lost 6 bases to trimming and J lost 0 bases, with 9 bases between them. CDR1 ENHRY and CDR2 SYGVKD come from the germline V gene. CDR3 nucleotide sequence: TGTGCCATCAGCAGGGGTCCCTCCTACGAGCAGTACTTC. Protein: CAISRGPSYEQYF.